This T cell receptor (beta chain) comes out of a study of blood T cells in healthy people across ages. Using a J-beta primer mix together with a sample-barcoded 5' primer, a second PCR was run for about 6 to 12 cycles. TCRdb used MiXCR to reprocess the 5' RACE reads, holding one entry per CDR3 protein. The sample consists of over 950,000 distinct CDR3 sequences, around two fifths of them appearing once. The ends were cut back, 0 bases at V and 11 bases at J, with 16 bases in the middle. Looked up from germline, CDR1 is LGHNA and CDR2 is YNFKEQ. CDR3 size: 14 residues. The source of this sequence is a man younger than 35 in good health. The sample consisted of blood. V and J are TRBV4-2 and TRBJ2-5; D is ambiguous. The CDR3 loop reads CASSQDFGMGIQYF. DNA for the CDR3: TGTGCCAGCAGCCAAGATTTCGGAATGGGGATTCAGTACTTC.